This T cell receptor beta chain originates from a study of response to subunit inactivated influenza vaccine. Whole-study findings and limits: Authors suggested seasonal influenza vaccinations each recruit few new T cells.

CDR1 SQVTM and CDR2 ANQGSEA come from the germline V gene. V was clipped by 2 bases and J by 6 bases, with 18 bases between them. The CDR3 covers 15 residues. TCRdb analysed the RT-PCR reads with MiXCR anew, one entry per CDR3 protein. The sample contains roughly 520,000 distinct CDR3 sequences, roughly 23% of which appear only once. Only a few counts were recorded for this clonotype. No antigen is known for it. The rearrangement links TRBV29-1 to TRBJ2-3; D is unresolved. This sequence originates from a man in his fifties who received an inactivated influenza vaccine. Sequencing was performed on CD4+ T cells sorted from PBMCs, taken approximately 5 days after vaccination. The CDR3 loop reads CSVEPYHTTTDTQYF. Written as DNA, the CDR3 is TGCAGCGTTGAACCTTATCACACAACGACTGATACGCAGTATTTT.